This T cell receptor (beta chain) was captured in a study of Ad26.COV2.S vaccination and SARS-CoV-2 variants. Germline CDR1 reads LNHNV; CDR2 reads YYDKDF (reference sequence). The ends lost 8 bases at V and 5 bases at J; junction bases unmatched: 7. This CDR3 has 13 amino acids. Only in-frame clones appear in the TCRdb table, and some are missing; sequencing was by immunoSEQ multiplex PCR. This table has roughly 700,000 clones, roughly 90% appearing once. The sample's treatment: about 20 received Ad26.COV2.S at low or high dose, single or two shots; 5 received placebo; per-sample allocation not given. The study sampled participants on day 63 after the first vaccine or placebo injection.

The TCR sequence derives from a person between 18 and 60 years old who received the Ad26.COV2.S COVID-19 vaccine or a placebo. The source material was peripheral blood, sampled in a trial of Ad26.COV2.S vaccine versus placebo. The chain links TRBV15 to TRBJ2-5, with 8 bases identical to TRBD1. CDR3 sequence reads: CATSRGRRETQYF. Written as DNA, the CDR3 is TGTGCCACCTCCAGGGGGCGCAGGGAGACCCAGTACTTC. Using reference TRBV15 and TRBJ2-5 for the parts outside the CDR3, the full variable domain is DAMVIQNPRYQVTQFGKPVTLSCSQTLNHNVMYWYQQKSSQAPKLLFHYYDKDFNNEADTPDNFQSRRPNTSFCFLDIRSPGLGDTAMYLCATSRGRRETQYFGPGTRLLVL.